One sample yielded the 18 T cell receptor beta chains listed below, sequenced in a study of regulatory T cells in long-lasting Graves disease. Arm-PCR with iRepertoire HTBI primers amplified the CDR3 regions for these TCR beta libraries. Via MiXCR, TCRdb re-called the multiplex PCR reads, giving one row per CDR3 protein. The sample contains 400,000 to 500,000 distinct CDR3 sequences, under 15% of which appear only once. The time point was: newly diagnosed GD, antithyroid drugs for less than 3 months. With RNA extracted from PBMCs as input, the TCR library was made. This sample also appeared in a second study, on T cells in Graves' hyperthyroidism and ophthalmopathy.

Sequencing was performed on peripheral blood mononuclear cells (PBMCs), taken at new diagnosis, from a patient treated with antithyroid drugs. The source is a woman aged 25 to 39 with Graves disease.

This clonotype was counted only a few times. The V call is TRBV14, the J call TRBJ2-3; 10 bases are shared with TRBD2. CDR1 is SGHDN and CDR2 is FVKESK in the germline V gene. V trimming: 2 bases; J trimming: 15 bases; junction bases outside the gene matches: 8. The CDR3 contains 13 residues. For the CDR3, the DNA is TGTGCCAGCAGCCAACACTCTAGCGGGAGCCACTATTTT. Protein product: CASSQHSSGSHYF.

About this clonotype itself: A much larger clone lies one base from this, so it may be a read error. The V gene is TRBV10-3, the J gene TRBJ2-1, with TRBD1 as a possible D gene (6 bases). The V gene's germline CDR1 is ENHRY and CDR2 SYGVKD. This CDR3 spans 16 amino acids. V lost 10 bases to trimming and J lost 6 bases, with 25 bases between them. The CDR3: CASKITNWDTGNEQFF. The DNA for the CDR3 is TGTGCCAGCAAAATAACAAACTGGGACACTGGCAATGAGCAGTTCTTC.

This clonotype was seen only a few times. V and J are TRBV19 and TRBJ1-5; D might be TRBD1 (6 bases). The CDR3 length is 16 residues. Trimming removed 8 bases at V and 2 bases at J, with 19 bases between. The germline CDR1 and CDR2 sequences are LNHDA and SQIVND (reference sequence). CDR3 sequence (DNA): TGTGCCAGTCGCTACGATCGACAGGCTGGCAATCAGCCCCAGCATTTT. Translating it yields CASRYDRQAGNQPQHF.

This clonotype was counted many times. The chain links TRBV12-3 or TRBV12-4 to TRBJ2-1; the D gene is possibly TRBD2 (5 bases). The germline V and J ends were trimmed by 4 bases and 6 bases, with 19 bases remaining between them. The CDR3 covers 16 residues. For the CDR3, the DNA is TGTGCCAGCAGTTCCACCGGGTGGGAGAGGGCCAATGAGCAGTTCTTC. Its translation is CASSSTGWERANEQFF.

This clonotype was seen at least ten times. The rearrangement links TRBV20-1 to TRBJ2-1; the D call may be TRBD1 or TRBD2 (6 bases each). Between the trimmed V and J ends, which lost 1 base and 8 bases, there was a span of 18 bases. Germline CDR1 and CDR2: DFQATT and SNEGSKA (reference sequence). CDR3 length: 15 residues. As DNA, the CDR3 is TGCAGTGCTAGAGCCCCAAGGGGGGCAGGGGATGAGCAGTTCTTC. Its translation is CSARAPRGAGDEQFF.

Details on this clonotype: A clone one base away is much larger, so this may be a read error. The V call is TRBV11-1, the J call TRBJ2-2; D possibly corresponds to TRBD2 (6 bases). The CDR3 sequence is 18 residues long. Germline CDR1 reads SGHAT; CDR2 reads FQDESV (reference sequence). DNA of the CDR3: TGTGCCAGCAGCTCCTACGGGGGAATGCGGATGAACACCAGGGAGCTGTTTTTT. It yields the protein CASSSYGGMRMNTRELFF.

A few counts support this clonotype. This chain connects TRBV24-1 to TRBJ1-2, with 7 bases fitting TRBD1. Per the germline V gene, CDR1 is KGHDR and CDR2 is SFDVKD. The junction had 5 bases not matched to a gene; V was cut back by 4 bases and J by 4 bases. The CDR3 totals 14 residues. This chain's CDR3 is CATSDPGQPYGYTF. CDR3 in DNA: TGTGCCACCAGTGACCCGGGACAGCCCTATGGCTACACCTTC.

The sample holds a few counts of this clonotype. The chain links TRBV6-1 to TRBJ2-5; D is possibly TRBD2 (6 bases). Germline lookup yields CDR1 MNHNS and CDR2 SASEGT. CDR3 length: 13 residues. Between the trimmed V and J ends, which lost 6 bases and 2 bases, there was a span of 10 bases. Written as DNA, the CDR3 is TGTGCCAGCAGGACCGGGACTCAAGAGACCCAGTACTTC. Translation: CASRTGTQETQYF.

A few counts support this clonotype. This CDR3 reads CAIRYGTANTGELFF. CDR3 sequence (DNA): TGTGCCATCAGATACGGGACAGCGAACACCGGGGAGCTGTTTTTT. The V gene is TRBV10-3, the J gene TRBJ2-2; 7 nucleotides match TRBD1. Germline CDR1 and CDR2: ENHRY and SYGVKD. With 6 bases clipped from V and 0 bases from J, the junction kept 4 bases outside the gene matches. The CDR3 is made up of 15 amino acids.

Many counts were recorded for this clonotype. The rearrangement uses TRBV29-1 and TRBJ2-1; 10 bases are shared with TRBD2. The CDR3 runs 17 residues. Germline V gene data show CDR1 as SQVTM and CDR2 as ANQGSEA. Trimming at V came to 2 bases and at J to 2 bases, leaving 9 bases not matched to a gene. CDR3: CSVEYLAGALAYNEQFF. The CDR3 region has the DNA TGCAGCGTTGAATACCTAGCGGGAGCGCTCGCCTACAATGAGCAGTTCTTC.

The rearrangement uses TRBV19 and TRBJ2-3, with 7 bases identical to TRBD2. V lost 1 base and J lost 1; bases outside the gene matches: 5. Germline V gene sequence: CDR1 LNHDA, CDR2 SQIVND (reference sequence). The CDR3 extends over 16 amino acids. CDR3 amino acids: CASSIAAGAGTDTQYF. CDR3 in DNA: TGTGCCAGTAGTATAGCGGCGGGAGCGGGCACAGATACGCAGTATTTT.

As concerns this clonotype: It differs at one base from a far larger clone, so likely a read error. The J gene is TRBJ2-1, the V gene TRBV2; D is possibly TRBD1 or TRBD2 (5 bases each). The CDR3 sequence is 15 residues long. CDR1 and CDR2 from the germline V gene are SNHLY and FYNNEI. V was pared by 5 bases and J by 10 bases, with 21 bases between. CDR3 DNA sequence: TGTGCCAGCAGTTCTACACCCTCCGGGGCATACGAGCAGTTCTTC. Protein product: CASSSTPSGAYEQFF.

This clonotype has ten or more counts. V usage is TRBV18 and J usage is TRBJ1-5; D may be TRBD1 (5 bases). Trimming stripped 3 bases from V and 12 bases from J, with 12 bases between. Germline CDR1 reads KGHSH; CDR2 reads LQKENI. The CDR3 length is 12 residues. CDR3 sequence (DNA): TGTGCCAGCTCACCGGACACCTCCGGCCAGCATTTT. It is translated as CASSPDTSGQHF. The complete variable domain, with remaining parts taken from reference TRBV18 and TRBJ1-5, reads NAGVMQNPRHLVRRRGQEARLRCSPMKGHSHVYWYRQLPEEGLKFMVYLQKENIIDESGMPKERFSAEFPKEGPSILRIQQVVRGDSAAYFCASSPDTSGQHFGDGTRLSIL.

This clonotype was recorded many times. The CDR3 DNA reads TGTGCCAGCAGCTTGGGGTGGGACGGAAATCAGCCCCAGCATTTT. Its protein is CASSLGWDGNQPQHF. The J gene is TRBJ1-5, the V gene TRBV5-6; D perhaps matches TRBD1 (5 bases). Germline loops: CDR1 SGHDT, CDR2 YYEEEE. The CDR3 totals 15 residues. Trimming took off 0 bases at V and 4 bases at J, with 11 bases between the two ends.

This clonotype was seen a handful of times. The chain uses TRBV29-1 and TRBJ2-5; 10 positions agree with TRBD1. V dropped 1 base and J dropped 0; count of bases not matched to a gene: 5. CDR1 and CDR2 (germline): SQVTM, ANQGSEA. The CDR3 runs 16 residues. The CDR3 loop is CSVEGPGQGYQETQYF. The CDR3 nucleotides are TGCAGCGTTGAAGGTCCGGGACAGGGGTACCAAGAGACCCAGTACTTC.

This clonotype was detected ten times or more. The CDR3 sequence is CASSLAAGAVDTQYF. CDR3 DNA sequence: TGTGCCAGCAGTTTAGCTGCAGGGGCGGTAGATACGCAGTATTTT. The V and J genes are TRBV12-3 or TRBV12-4 and TRBJ2-3; a weak D match, TRBD1 (6 bases). The CDR3 loop spans 15 amino acids. V gave up 0 bases and J gave up 5 bases, with 12 bases separating them.

This clonotype has at least ten counts. This chain joins TRBV2 and TRBJ1-5; the D is unclear. Trimming cost V 5 bases and J 0 bases, with 14 bases left between them. The germline V gene has CDR1 SNHLY and CDR2 FYNNEI. The length of the CDR3 is 16 residues. The CDR3 region is CASSLLAPYSNQPQHF. CDR3 DNA: TGTGCCAGCAGTCTTCTCGCCCCGTATAGCAATCAGCCCCAGCATTTT.

This clonotype was observed at least ten times. As DNA, the CDR3 is TGTGCCAGCAGCTTAGATCCGTCCGGGGGACGCCCTAATGAAAAACTGTTTTTT. Protein product: CASSLDPSGGRPNEKLFF. This chain uses TRBV7-2 with TRBJ1-4; possibly TRBD1 for D (5 bases). This CDR3 region has 18 residues. In germline, CDR1 is SGHTA, CDR2 FQGNSA. Trimming stripped 1 base from V and 3 bases from J, with 18 bases between.